The rows below give T cell receptor beta chains drawn from one sample of a study of T-cell memory formation after mild COVID-19. One entry per CDR3 protein results from TCRdb running MiXCR on the 5' RACE reads. The sample carries 250,000 or so distinct CDR3 sequences, over 15% recorded once. Sample: PBMCs or a T cell subset sorted from them (not recorded which). The origin of the receptors is a young man who had mild COVID-19 (a few samples of this study predate the infection). Cell type and time point are not known. CDR3s include the opening cysteine and the closing phenylalanine or tryptophan. The D gene is left open where the match is weak. Expanded clones get a size class; other rows say once, few or many, or leave the size out.

v_call,d_call,j_call,clone_size,cdr3_aa,cdr3_nt
TRBV5-4,.,TRBJ1-2,.,CASSPSSAANYGYTF,TGTGCCAGCAGCCCCAGTTCAGCCGCTAACTATGGCTACACCTTC
TRBV30,.,TRBJ1-2,.,CAWTRQVDGYTF,TGTGCCTGGACTAGACAGGTTGATGGCTACACCTTC
TRBV20-1,.,TRBJ1-2,.,CSARDPSTTNYGYTF,TGCAGTGCTAGAGACCCCAGTACCACTAACTATGGCTACACCTTC
TRBV6-2/TRBV6-3,TRBD1,TRBJ1-5,.,CASEPGQLYQTQHF,TGTGCCAGCGAACCGGGACAGCTTTATCAGACCCAGCATTTT
TRBV4-1,TRBD1,TRBJ1-3,few,CASSQAQGARGNTIYF,TGCGCCAGCAGCCAAGCGCAGGGGGCGCGTGGAAACACCATATATTTT
TRBV24-1,TRBD2,TRBJ2-1,few,CATSGPPSSGGASYEQFF,TGTGCCACCAGTGGTCCCCCGTCTAGCGGGGGGGCCTCCTATGAGCAGTTCTTC
TRBV20-1,TRBD1,TRBJ2-3,.,CSAIGDSASTDTQYF,TGCAGTGCTATCGGGGACAGTGCTAGCACAGATACGCAGTATTTT
TRBV28,.,TRBJ2-7,.,CASSWGKGDHEQYF,TGTGCCAGCAGTTGGGGAAAGGGGGACCACGAGCAGTACTTC
TRBV20-1,.,TRBJ1-2,few,CSATSATAFGYGYTF,TGCAGTGCTACCTCGGCCACGGCGTTTGGCTATGGCTACACCTTC
TRBV6-2/TRBV6-3,.,TRBJ1-5,few,CASNRDGNQPQHF,TGTGCCAGCAATAGGGACGGGAATCAGCCCCAGCATTTT
TRBV9,TRBD1,TRBJ1-6,.,CASSKGTAYNSPLHF,TGTGCCAGCAGCAAAGGGACAGCGTATAATTCACCCCTCCACTTT
TRBV4-1,.,TRBJ2-2,few,CASSPDGVRTENTGELFF,TGCGCCAGCAGCCCCGACGGGGTGAGGACAGAGAACACCGGGGAGCTGTTTTTT
TRBV7-6,.,TRBJ2-3,many,CASSSRSRGTDTQYF,TGTGCCAGCAGCTCCCGGTCGAGAGGCACAGATACGCAGTATTTT
TRBV19,TRBD1,TRBJ2-3,.,CASSIIAGTGTDTQYF,TGTGCCAGTAGTATAATCGCCGGGACAGGCACAGATACGCAGTATTTT
TRBV27,TRBD1,TRBJ2-7,.,CASSSLDRVVEQYF,TGTGCCAGCAGTTCCCTGGACAGGGTGGTGGAGCAGTACTTC
TRBV11-2,.,TRBJ1-1,.,CASSLYGGSTEAFF,TGTGCCAGCAGCTTATACGGGGGTAGCACTGAAGCTTTCTTT
TRBV5-1,.,TRBJ1-2,.,CASSLAPASRGYGYTF,TGCGCCAGCAGCTTGGCACCAGCATCGCGGGGCTATGGCTACACCTTC
TRBV11-2,.,TRBJ1-5,many,CASSPHWDQPQHF,TGTGCCAGCAGCCCCCATTGGGATCAGCCCCAGCATTTT
TRBV14,.,TRBJ2-1,.,CASSQDWALGQFF,TGTGCCAGCAGCCAAGATTGGGCTCTGGGGCAGTTCTTC
TRBV11-2,.,TRBJ1-4,.,CASSPVRGAREKLFF,TGTGCCAGCAGCCCAGTGCGGGGGGCAAGGGAAAAACTGTTTTTT
TRBV19,.,TRBJ1-2,.,CASRTGGAQDYGYTF,TGTGCCAGCCGTACGGGGGGGGCGCAAGACTATGGCTACACCTTC
TRBV5-5,.,TRBJ2-7,.,CASSRNGPEFYEQYF,TGTGCCAGCAGTCGGAACGGGCCGGAATTCTACGAGCAGTACTTC
TRBV3-1,TRBD1,TRBJ1-1,many,CASQQGMNTEAFF,TGTGCCAGCCAACAGGGGATGAACACTGAAGCTTTCTTT